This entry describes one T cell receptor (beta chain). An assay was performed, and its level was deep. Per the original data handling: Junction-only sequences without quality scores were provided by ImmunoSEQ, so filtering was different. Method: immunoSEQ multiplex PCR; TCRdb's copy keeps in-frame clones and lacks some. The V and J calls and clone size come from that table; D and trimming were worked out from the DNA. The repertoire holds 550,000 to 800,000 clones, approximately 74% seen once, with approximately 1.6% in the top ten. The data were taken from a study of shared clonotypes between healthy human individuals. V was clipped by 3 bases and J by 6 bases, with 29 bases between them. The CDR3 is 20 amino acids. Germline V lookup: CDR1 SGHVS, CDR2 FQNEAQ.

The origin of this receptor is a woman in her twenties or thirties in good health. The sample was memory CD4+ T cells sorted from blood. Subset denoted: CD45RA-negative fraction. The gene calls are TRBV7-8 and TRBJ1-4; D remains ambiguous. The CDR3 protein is CASSFEPGYSQRLFDEKLFF. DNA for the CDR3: TGTGCCAGCAGCTTCGAACCTGGGTACTCCCAACGACTCTTCGATGAAAAACTGTTTTTT.